One sample yielded the 10 T cell receptor beta chains listed below, sequenced in a study of T cells after yellow fever vaccination. TCRdb reanalysed the 5' RACE reads using MiXCR and keeps one entry per CDR3 protein. Of under 400,000 distinct CDR3 sequences listed, roughly 10% are singletons. Specimen: PBMCs, collected on the day of the first yellow fever vaccination. These receptor sequences come from a man aged 18 to 35 who received the YFV17D yellow fever vaccine.

The chain links TRBV7-8 to TRBJ1-5; the D gene is possibly TRBD1 (5 bases). Between the trimmed V and J ends, which lost 5 bases and 2 bases, there was a span of 16 bases. Germline V gene lookup returns CDR1 SGHVS and CDR2 FQNEAQ. The CDR3 covers 16 residues. CDR3 in amino acids: CASSHSRTRGNQPQHF. DNA for the CDR3: TGTGCCAGCAGCCACAGCAGAACCAGGGGCAATCAGCCCCAGCATTTT.

This clonotype has at least ten counts. This chain joins TRBV5-6 and TRBJ1-5; D is unclear. Germline CDR1 reads SGHDT; CDR2 reads YYEEEE. The CDR3 covers 16 residues. Trimming shortened V by 0 bases and J by 0 bases, and 10 bases separated the two germline ends. This CDR3 reads CASSLGGYNSNQPQHF. CDR3 sequence (DNA): TGTGCCAGCAGCTTGGGCGGGTATAATAGCAATCAGCCCCAGCATTTT.

This clonotype came up a few times. V gene TRBV6-1 combines with J gene TRBJ1-1; no clear D gene. V lost 2 bases to trimming and J lost 6 bases, with 7 bases between them. The CDR3 is 12 amino acids. Germline loops: CDR1 MNHNS, CDR2 SASEGT. As DNA, the CDR3 is TGTGCCAGCAGTGAACTTGGGGCTGAAGCTTTCTTT. It specifies CASSELGAEAFF.

This clonotype was picked up a small number of times. The chain links TRBV7-2 to TRBJ1-1; 9 bases are a match to TRBD1. Germline CDR1 and CDR2: SGHTA and FQGNSA. The CDR3 is made up of 15 amino acids. Unmatched junction bases numbered 9, after V lost 5 bases and J lost 5 bases. The CDR3 DNA follows: TGTGCCAGCAGCCACCCGACAGGGGGGAAAACTGAAGCTTTCTTT. This translates into CASSHPTGGKTEAFF.

This sequence joins TRBV18 and TRBJ2-3; D remains ambiguous. Germline CDR1 and CDR2: KGHSH and LQKENI. The V and J ends lost 6 bases and 2 bases respectively, with 27 bases between them. The CDR3 sequence is 19 residues long. The DNA of the CDR3 is TGTGCCAGCTCCCCAGATCAGGCCCTTCAGACCGAAGACACAGATACGCAGTATTTT. This gives the protein CASSPDQALQTEDTDTQYF.

The chain recombines TRBV29-1 with TRBJ2-5; TRBD2 matches at 8 bases. This CDR3 has 13 residues. V was pared by 6 bases and J by 5 bases, with 8 bases of the junction left unmatched. Germline CDR1 SQVTM, CDR2 ANQGSEA. The CDR3 DNA reads TGCAGCGTAGGCCTCCGGGGGGGGGAGACCCAGTACTTC. Translation: CSVGLRGGETQYF.

This clonotype was picked up a small number of times. The gene calls are TRBV12-5 and TRBJ2-7; D gene ambiguous. CDR3 length: 12 amino acids. Trimming left V 5 bases short and J 3 bases short, with 8 bases between. Germline loops: CDR1 LGHNT, CDR2 FRNRAP. The chain's CDR3 is CASGPHYYEQYF. CDR3 in DNA: TGTGCTAGTGGTCCGCATTACTACGAGCAGTACTTC.

The chain recombines TRBV20-1 with TRBJ2-5, with D possibly matching TRBD2 (5 bases). Germline CDR1 and CDR2: DFQATT and SNEGSKA (reference sequence). The CDR3 contains 14 residues. V lost 0 bases, J lost 5 bases, and 13 bases lay in between. CDR3 in amino acids: CSARDSSGGETQYF. The CDR3 DNA reads as TGCAGTGCTAGAGATTCGAGTGGCGGGGAGACCCAGTACTTC.

J is TRBJ2-5 and V is TRBV2, with D possibly called TRBD1 or TRBD2 (5 bases each). V lost 6 bases and J lost 5, with 16 bases in between. Per the germline V gene, CDR1 is SNHLY and CDR2 is FYNNEI. The CDR3 covers 14 residues. The chain's CDR3 is CASSKEGKWETQYF. CDR3 DNA sequence: TGTGCCAGCAGCAAAGAGGGGAAATGGGAGACCCAGTACTTC.

The chain recombines TRBV12-3 or TRBV12-4 with TRBJ1-3; TRBD1 matches at 7 bases. Losses at the gene ends were 8 bases for V and 0 bases for J; bases not matched to a gene: 7. The CDR3 consists of 15 residues. The CDR3 sequence: CASWGQRFSGNTIYF. The CDR3 DNA reads TGTGCCAGCTGGGGACAGCGCTTCTCTGGAAACACCATATATTTT.